This TCR beta chain was obtained from a study of molecular identifiers for immune sequencing clone quantification. This clonotype was detected ten times or more. TCRdb analysed the PCR reads with MiXCR anew, one entry per CDR3 protein. The sample consists of fewer than 25,000 distinct CDR3 sequences, about a fifth of them appearing once. Germline CDR1 is SEHNR and CDR2 is FQNEAQ (reference sequence). This CDR3 is 14 amino acids long. V was trimmed by 4 bases and J by 2 bases, leaving 10 bases between them. Sequenced: naive CD8+ T cells from blood, with Jurkat cell RNA spiked in. Subset indicated: FACS-sorted CD8+CD4-CCR7+CD45RA+ naive T cells. The TCR was taken from a human donor in good health. Some libraries in this study had Jurkat cell RNA spiked in. V is TRBV7-9 and J is TRBJ2-3; D unclear. CDR3 nucleotides: TGTGCCAGCAGCTCCAGTCCTTACACAGATACGCAGTATTTT. Protein product: CASSSSPYTDTQYF.